The T cell receptor beta chain under discussion was sequenced for a study of T cells in localized non-small cell lung cancer. Study outcomes and limitations: The study detected a median about 50 of the top 100 tumor clones in adjacent lung. Only one tumor region was sequenced, so heterogeneity remains possible.

CDR1 is SGHRS and CDR2 is YFSETQ in the germline V gene. The CDR3 has 17 amino acids. The V end was cut by 3 bases, the J end by 1 base, with 14 bases between. TCRdb keeps only in-frame clones here, not all; method: immunoSEQ multiplex PCR. The data contain roughly 90,000 clones, around 90% of them singletons. Comment on this clone: Its antigen is undetermined.

The sequences come from PBMCs, collected before any cancer treatment. The chain couples TRBV5-1 to TRBJ1-6; D not resolved. This TCR was recovered from a woman between 40 and 69 years old with stage II squamous cell lung carcinoma. In DNA form, the CDR3 reads TGCGCCAGCAGCTCCGGGTCTTTGGGTTCCTATAATTCACCCCTCCACTTT. This sequence encodes CASSSGSLGSYNSPLHF.